The T cell receptor beta chain described here comes from a study of blood T cell repertoires in COVID-19. Study-level background: Samples came from the United States, Italy and Spain, spanning acute and convalescent COVID-19. Sources were T cells, B-cell-depleted T cells, or PBMCs; the material itself was cDNA or gDNA.

To note about this clone: Other nucleotide sequences in the sample specify the same CDR3.

How the authors handled the data: Amplified reference gene primers provided the basis for estimating nucleated cell counts. Some clones are missing from TCRdb's copy, which holds only in-frame ones; the method was immunoSEQ multiplex PCR. For V, J and clone size, that table is used; D and trimming come from the DNA. Of 60,000 to 70,000 clones listed, 76% are singletons. Trimming removed 1 base at V and 1 base at J, with 10 bases between. The CDR3 length is 15 residues. CDR1 SGHVS and CDR2 FNYEAQ come from the germline V gene. The sample was peripheral blood. The V call is TRBV7-6, the J call TRBJ2-5, with D possibly matching TRBD1 (5 bases). This receptor was taken from an elderly woman with acute or convalescent COVID-19. CDR3 region: CASSLGGHVQETQYF. In DNA form, the CDR3 reads TGTGCCAGCAGCTTAGGAGGACACGTCCAAGAGACCCAGTACTTC. The entire variable domain, with the rest obtained from reference TRBV7-6 and TRBJ2-5, is as follows: GAGVSQSPRYKVTKRGQDVALRCDPISGHVSLYWYRQALGQGPEFLTYFNYEAQQDKSGLPNDRFSAERPEGSISTLTIQRTEQRDSAMYRCASSLGGHVQETQYFGPGTRLLVL.